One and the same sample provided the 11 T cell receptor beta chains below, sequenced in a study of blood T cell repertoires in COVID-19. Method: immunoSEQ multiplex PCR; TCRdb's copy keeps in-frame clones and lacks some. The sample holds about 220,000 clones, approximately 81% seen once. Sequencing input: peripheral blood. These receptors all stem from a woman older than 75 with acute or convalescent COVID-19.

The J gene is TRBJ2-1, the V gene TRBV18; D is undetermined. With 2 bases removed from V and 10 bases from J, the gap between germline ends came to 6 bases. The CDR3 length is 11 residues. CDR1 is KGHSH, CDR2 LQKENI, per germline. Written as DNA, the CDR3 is TGTGCCAGCTCACCAGAGAGGGAGCAGTTCTTC. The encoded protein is CASSPEREQFF.

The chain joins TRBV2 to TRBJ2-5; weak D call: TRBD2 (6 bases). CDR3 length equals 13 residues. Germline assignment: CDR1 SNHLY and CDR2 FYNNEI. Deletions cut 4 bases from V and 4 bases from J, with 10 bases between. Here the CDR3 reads CASSGLEGETQYF. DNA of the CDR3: TGTGCCAGCAGTGGGTTGGAGGGAGAGACCCAGTACTTC.

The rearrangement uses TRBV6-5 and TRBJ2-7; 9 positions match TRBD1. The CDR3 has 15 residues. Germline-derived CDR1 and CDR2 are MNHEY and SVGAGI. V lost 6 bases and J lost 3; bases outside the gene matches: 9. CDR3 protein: CASRGGTGNFYEQYF. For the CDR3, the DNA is TGTGCCAGCAGGGGTGGGACAGGGAATTTCTACGAGCAGTACTTC.

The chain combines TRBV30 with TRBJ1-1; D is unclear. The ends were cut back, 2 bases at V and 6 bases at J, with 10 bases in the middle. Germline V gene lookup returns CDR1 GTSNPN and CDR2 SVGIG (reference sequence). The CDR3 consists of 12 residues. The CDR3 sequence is CAWSSLLAEAFF. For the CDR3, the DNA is TGTGCCTGGAGTAGCCTGTTAGCTGAAGCTTTCTTT.

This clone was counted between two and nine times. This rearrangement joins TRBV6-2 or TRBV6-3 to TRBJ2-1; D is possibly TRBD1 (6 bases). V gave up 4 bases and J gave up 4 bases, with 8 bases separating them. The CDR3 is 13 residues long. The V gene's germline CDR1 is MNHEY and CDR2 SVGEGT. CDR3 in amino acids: CASSSGQYNEQFF. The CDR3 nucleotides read TGTGCCAGCAGTTCAGGACAGTACAATGAGCAGTTCTTC.

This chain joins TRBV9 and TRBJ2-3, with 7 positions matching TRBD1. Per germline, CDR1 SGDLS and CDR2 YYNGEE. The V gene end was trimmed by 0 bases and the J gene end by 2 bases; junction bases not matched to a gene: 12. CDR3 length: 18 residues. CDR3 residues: CASSVAPGWDSFTDTQYF. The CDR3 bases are TGTGCCAGCAGCGTAGCTCCGGGGTGGGACAGCTTCACAGATACGCAGTATTTT.

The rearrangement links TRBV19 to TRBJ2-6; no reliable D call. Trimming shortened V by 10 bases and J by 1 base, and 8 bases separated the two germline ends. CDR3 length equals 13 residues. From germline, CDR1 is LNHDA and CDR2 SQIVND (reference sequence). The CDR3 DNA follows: TGTGCCACCACTGTGTCTGGGGCCAACGTCCTGACTTTC. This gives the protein CATTVSGANVLTF. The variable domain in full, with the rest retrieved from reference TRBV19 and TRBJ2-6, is DGGITQSPKYLFRKEGQNVTLSCEQNLNHDAMYWYRQDPGQGLRLIYYSQIVNDFQKGDIAEGYSVSREKKESFPLTVTSAQKNPTAFYLCATTVSGANVLTFGAGSRLTVL.

CDR3 DNA sequence: TGCGCCAGCGGGGGGACAGGGGGCCGGTGGGATGGCTACACCTTC. It specifies CASGGTGGRWDGYTF. The chain has TRBV4-1 and TRBJ1-2; TRBD1 matches at 12 bases. The CDR3 is made up of 15 amino acids. J was trimmed by 6 bases and V by 8 bases; bases with no gene match: 10. Germline CDR1 reads MGHRA; CDR2 reads YSYEKL.

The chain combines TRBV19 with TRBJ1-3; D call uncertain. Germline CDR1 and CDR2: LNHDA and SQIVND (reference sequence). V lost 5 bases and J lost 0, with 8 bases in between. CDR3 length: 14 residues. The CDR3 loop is CASSVLASGNTIYF. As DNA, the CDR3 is TGTGCCAGTAGTGTTTTGGCCTCTGGAAACACCATATATTTT.

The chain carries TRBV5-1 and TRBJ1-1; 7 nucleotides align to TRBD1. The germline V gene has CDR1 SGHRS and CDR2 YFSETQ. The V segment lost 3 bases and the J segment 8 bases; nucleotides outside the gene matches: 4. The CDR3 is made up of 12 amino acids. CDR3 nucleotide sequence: TGCGCCAGCAGCTCCGGGACAGAAGAAGCTTTCTTT. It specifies CASSSGTEEAFF.

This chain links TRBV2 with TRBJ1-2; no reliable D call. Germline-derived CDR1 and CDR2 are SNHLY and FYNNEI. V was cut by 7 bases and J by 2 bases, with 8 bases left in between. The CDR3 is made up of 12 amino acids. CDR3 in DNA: TGTGCCAGCAACGCGGGAAACTATGGCTACACCTTC. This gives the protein CASNAGNYGYTF.